This is a list of T cell receptor beta chains from one sample in a study of T cell repertoires in cytomegalovirus infection. TCRdb re-analysed the reads in MiXCR, keeping a single row per CDR3 protein. Here the sample spans about 740,000 distinct CDR3 sequences, approximately 40% being singletons. The source material was PBMCs. Receptors originate from a human donor in good health (CMV status not recorded). Some clones in this sample may be carry-over from other donors' samples. Both conserved end residues are part of each CDR3. A D gene is named only where the DNA matches it firmly. Size is omitted from some rows. Given values are once, few, many or a class for expanded clones.

CDR3aa,CDR3nt,abundance,j_gene,v_gene,d_gene
CASSVGVGIQPQHF,TGTGCCAGCAGCGTAGGGGTTGGTATTCAGCCCCAGCATTTT,NA,TRBJ1-5,TRBV9,NA
CASRPGGRDFSGELFF,TGTGCCAGCAGGCCTGGAGGCAGGGATTTTTCCGGGGAGCTGTTTTTT,NA,TRBJ2-2,TRBV28,NA
CASRPGTANTEAFF,TGTGCCAGCAGGCCCGGGACGGCGAACACTGAAGCTTTCTTT,many,TRBJ1-1,TRBV7-2,NA
CASSSNKNTEAFF,TGCGCCAGCAGCTCAAACAAGAACACTGAAGCTTTCTTT,few,TRBJ1-1,TRBV5-1,NA
CASSPNGQGREKLFF,TGCGCCAGCAGTCCAAACGGACAGGGAAGGGAAAAACTGTTTTTT,NA,TRBJ1-4,TRBV5-1,TRBD1
CAISESAQNTEAFF,TGTGCCATCAGTGAGTCGGCGCAGAACACTGAAGCTTTCTTT,few,TRBJ1-1,TRBV10-3,NA
CASSQEQRFRSYEQYF,TGTGCCAGCAGCCAGGAGCAGAGGTTTAGGTCCTACGAGCAGTACTTC,NA,TRBJ2-7,TRBV7-2,NA
CASRFRDGNQPQHF,TGTGCCAGCAGATTCAGGGACGGAAATCAGCCCCAGCATTTT,NA,TRBJ1-5,TRBV12-3/TRBV12-4,NA
CASSLAIGQINEKLFF,TGTGCCAGCAGCTTAGCGATTGGGCAGATTAATGAAAAACTGTTTTTT,NA,TRBJ1-4,TRBV7-6,NA
CASSSDRGGDTQYF,TGCGCCAGCAGCTCGGACAGGGGGGGGGATACGCAGTATTTT,NA,TRBJ2-3,TRBV5-1,TRBD1
CSAPGQGQIDGYTF,TGCAGTGCTCCTGGACAGGGGCAAATTGATGGCTACACCTTC,once,TRBJ1-2,TRBV20-1,TRBD1
CASSHLEQFF,TGTGCCAGCAGTCATTTAGAGCAGTTCTTC,few,TRBJ2-1,TRBV6-8,NA
CASSRLAGPNEQFF,TGTGCCAGCAGCCGACTAGCGGGACCCAATGAGCAGTTCTTC,many,TRBJ2-1,TRBV7-2,TRBD2
CASSPRGGWRNEQFF,TGTGCCAGCAGCCCCAGGGGAGGATGGAGGAATGAGCAGTTCTTC,few,TRBJ2-1,TRBV7-2,NA
CASSEVYAGGPYNEQFF,TGTGCCAGCAGTGAAGTCTATGCGGGGGGCCCCTACAATGAGCAGTTCTTC,many,TRBJ2-1,TRBV6-1,TRBD2
CASSSGPGLYNEQFF,TGTGCCAGCAGCTCCGGGCCAGGTCTTTACAATGAGCAGTTCTTC,NA,TRBJ2-1,TRBV11-2,NA
CAKKPPCEKLFF,TGTGCCAAAAAACCCCCATGTGAAAAACTGTTTTTT,NA,TRBJ1-4,TRBV2,NA
CAWSSILGGEGEQYF,TGTGCCTGGAGTTCTATACTGGGGGGCGAGGGGGAGCAGTACTTC,NA,TRBJ2-7,TRBV30,NA
CASSSTYNEQFF,TGTGCCAGCAGCTCCACCTACAATGAGCAGTTCTTC,many,TRBJ2-1,TRBV5-4,NA
CASSQTGLFSEQYF,TGTGCCAGCAGCCAGACGGGACTCTTCTCCGAGCAGTACTTC,few,TRBJ2-7,TRBV12-3/TRBV12-4,NA
CASSFGSRLSF,TGTGCCAGCAGTTTCGGCAGTCGTTTATCCTTT,NA,TRBJ1-6,TRBV12-3/TRBV12-4,NA
CASNWVANYGYTF,TGTGCCAGCAATTGGGTGGCGAACTATGGCTACACCTTC,few,TRBJ1-2,TRBV28,NA
CASRSGGAGYNEQFF,TGTGCCAGCAGATCCGGGGGGGCGGGATACAATGAGCAGTTCTTC,NA,TRBJ2-1,TRBV6-2/TRBV6-3,TRBD2
CASSREGGPDEQYF,TGCGCCAGCAGCCGAGAGGGGGGACCCGACGAGCAGTACTTC,few,TRBJ2-7,TRBV4-1,NA
CASSILGMNTEAFF,TGTGCCAGTAGTATCCTGGGCATGAACACTGAAGCTTTCTTT,few,TRBJ1-1,TRBV19,NA
CASSQEGLRNSPLHF,TGCGCCAGCAGCCAAGAGGGACTGAGGAATTCACCCCTCCACTTT,few,TRBJ1-6,TRBV4-1,NA
CASTGVNTEAFF,TGCGCCAGCACTGGGGTGAACACTGAAGCTTTCTTT,NA,TRBJ1-1,TRBV10-2,NA
CASSLFGATRREAFF,TGTGCCAGCAGCTTATTCGGGGCGACTCGCCGTGAAGCTTTCTTT,few,TRBJ1-1,TRBV11-2,NA
CASSLRGQADGNTIYF,TGTGCCAGTAGTCTTCGTGGACAGGCCGACGGAAACACCATATATTTT,NA,TRBJ1-3,TRBV19,TRBD1
CASSLWAASGNTIYF,TGTGCCAGCAGCCTCTGGGCCGCCTCTGGAAACACCATATATTTT,once,TRBJ1-3,TRBV2,NA
CASINVPSGANVLTF,TGTGCCAGCATCAACGTTCCATCTGGGGCCAACGTCCTGACTTTC,many,TRBJ2-6,TRBV7-9,NA
CASSSGALIEKLFF,TGTGCCAGCAGCTCCGGGGCGCTTATTGAAAAACTGTTTTTT,NA,TRBJ1-4,TRBV11-1,NA
CSASPPVHTDTQYF,TGCAGTGCTAGCCCGCCGGTCCACACAGATACGCAGTATTTT,few,TRBJ2-3,TRBV20-1,NA
CATSRDNPGGYTF,TGTGCCACCAGCAGAGATAATCCCGGAGGCTACACCTTC,NA,TRBJ1-2,TRBV15,NA
CAGGRNTGELFF,TGTGCCGGGGGGAGAAACACCGGGGAGCTGTTTTTT,NA,TRBJ2-2,TRBV28,NA
CASSSTGNRENSPLHF,TGTGCCAGCAGTTCCACGGGGAACAGGGAAAATTCACCCCTCCACTTT,few,TRBJ1-6,TRBV6-6,NA
CASSQEVAGSYNEQFF,TGTGCCAGCAGCCAAGAGGTAGCGGGCTCCTACAATGAGCAGTTCTTC,NA,TRBJ2-1,TRBV3-1,TRBD2
CASRPGPSGRAEQFF,TGTGCCAGCAGACCGGGCCCTAGCGGGAGAGCTGAGCAGTTCTTC,NA,TRBJ2-1,TRBV12-3/TRBV12-4,TRBD2
CASSLGQYRTDTQYF,TGTGCCAGCAGCTTGGGACAGTACCGCACAGATACGCAGTATTTT,NA,TRBJ2-3,TRBV7-9,TRBD1
CASSSPYGDRRGYTF,TGTGCCAGCAGTTCCCCTTATGGGGATAGGAGAGGCTACACCTTC,few,TRBJ1-2,TRBV12-3/TRBV12-4,NA
CASSFAGNYGYTF,TGTGCCAGCAGTTTCGCAGGGAACTATGGCTACACCTTC,few,TRBJ1-2,TRBV7-3,NA
CASSYLGDQPQHF,TGTGCCAGCAGTTACTTGGGGGATCAGCCCCAGCATTTT,many,TRBJ1-5,TRBV6-5,NA
CASSTIIAGGRDEQYF,TGTGCCAGCTCTACCATAATAGCGGGGGGGCGGGACGAGCAGTACTTC,NA,TRBJ2-7,TRBV28,TRBD2
CASRRLADPSYEQYF,TGTGCCAGCAGACGACTAGCCGATCCCTCCTACGAGCAGTACTTC,NA,TRBJ2-7,TRBV6-1,TRBD2
CASRPSQGRGNQPQHF,TGTGCCAGCAGGCCATCCCAGGGTCGCGGCAATCAGCCCCAGCATTTT,NA,TRBJ1-5,TRBV28,NA
CASSSLKGTEAFF,TGTGCCAGCAGCTCCTTGAAGGGCACTGAAGCTTTCTTT,few,TRBJ1-1,TRBV12-3/TRBV12-4,NA
CASSSTGAQEPQHF,TGTGCCAGCAGTTCGACAGGAGCCCAGGAGCCCCAGCATTTT,NA,TRBJ1-5,TRBV12-3/TRBV12-4,NA
CSVGGSTSSYTDTQYF,TGCAGCGTTGGAGGGTCGACTAGCTCCTACACAGATACGCAGTATTTT,NA,TRBJ2-3,TRBV29-1,TRBD2
CASSPRPGLGNTGELFF,TGTGCCAGCAGCCCCCGGCCGGGACTGGGGAACACCGGGGAGCTGTTTTTT,NA,TRBJ2-2,TRBV4-2,NA
CASSRPGAARTKETQYF,TGTGCCAGCAGCCGTCCGGGGGCGGCGCGGACAAAGGAAACCCAGTACTTC,NA,TRBJ2-5,TRBV11-3,NA
CSALTGINEKLFF,TGCAGTGCTCTGACAGGAATAAATGAAAAACTGTTTTTT,NA,TRBJ1-4,TRBV20-1,NA
CATPSLRDGPFSGANVLTF,TGTGCCACCCCGTCGCTCCGGGACGGACCTTTCTCTGGGGCCAACGTCCTGACTTTC,NA,TRBJ2-6,TRBV7-9,NA
CASTQNRFLPHEQYF,TGTGCCAGCACGCAAAACAGGTTCTTGCCCCACGAGCAGTACTTC,once,TRBJ2-7,TRBV27,NA
CARSYGTVGAAGNTIYF,TGTGCCCGCAGCTACGGGACTGTAGGGGCCGCTGGAAACACCATATATTTT,NA,TRBJ1-3,TRBV6-6,NA
CASSHRTQYF,TGTGCCAGCAGTCATCGTACGCAGTATTTT,NA,TRBJ2-3,TRBV28,NA
CASSTPIVGSPLHF,TGTGCCAGCAGCACGCCCATAGTCGGGTCACCCCTCCACTTT,many,TRBJ1-6,TRBV7-8,NA
CASSGQLTDTQYF,TGTGCCAGCAGTGGGCAGCTCACAGATACGCAGTATTTT,NA,TRBJ2-3,TRBV2,NA